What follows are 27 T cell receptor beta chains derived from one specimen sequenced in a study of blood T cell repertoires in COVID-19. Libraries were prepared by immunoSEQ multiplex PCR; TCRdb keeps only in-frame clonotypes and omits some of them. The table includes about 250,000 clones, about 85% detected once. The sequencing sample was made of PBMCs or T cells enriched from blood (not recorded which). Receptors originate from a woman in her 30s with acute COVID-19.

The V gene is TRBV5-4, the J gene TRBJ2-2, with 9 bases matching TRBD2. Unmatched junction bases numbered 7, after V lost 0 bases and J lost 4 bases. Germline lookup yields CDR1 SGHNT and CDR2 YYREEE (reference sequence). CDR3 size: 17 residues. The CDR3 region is CASSLGGLAGFTGELFF. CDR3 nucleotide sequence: TGTGCCAGCAGCTTGGGAGGGCTAGCGGGATTCACCGGGGAGCTGTTTTTT.

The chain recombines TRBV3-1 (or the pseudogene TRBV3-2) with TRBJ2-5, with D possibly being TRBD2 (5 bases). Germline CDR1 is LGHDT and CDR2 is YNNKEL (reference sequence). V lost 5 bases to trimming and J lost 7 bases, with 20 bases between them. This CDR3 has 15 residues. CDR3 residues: CASSDHEPGMGTQYF. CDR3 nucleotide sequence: TGTGCCAGCAGCGACCACGAACCGGGGATGGGGACCCAGTACTTC.

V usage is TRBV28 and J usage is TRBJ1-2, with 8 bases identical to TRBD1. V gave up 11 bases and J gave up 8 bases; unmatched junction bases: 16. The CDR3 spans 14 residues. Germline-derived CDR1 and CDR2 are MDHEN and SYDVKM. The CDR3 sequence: CASDGGQAKGGYTF. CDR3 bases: TGTGCCTCAGATGGGGGACAGGCAAAGGGAGGCTACACCTTC.

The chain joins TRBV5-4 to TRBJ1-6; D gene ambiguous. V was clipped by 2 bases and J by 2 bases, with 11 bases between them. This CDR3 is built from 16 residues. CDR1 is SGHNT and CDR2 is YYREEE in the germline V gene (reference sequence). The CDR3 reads CASSFGYETYNSPLHF. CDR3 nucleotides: TGTGCCAGCAGCTTCGGGTACGAAACCTATAATTCACCCCTCCACTTT. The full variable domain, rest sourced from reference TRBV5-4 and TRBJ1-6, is ETGVTQSPTHLIKTRGQQVTLRCSSQSGHNTVSWYQQALGQGPQFIFQYYREEENGRGNFPPRFSGLQFPNYSSELNVNALELDDSALYLCASSFGYETYNSPLHFGNGTRLTVT.

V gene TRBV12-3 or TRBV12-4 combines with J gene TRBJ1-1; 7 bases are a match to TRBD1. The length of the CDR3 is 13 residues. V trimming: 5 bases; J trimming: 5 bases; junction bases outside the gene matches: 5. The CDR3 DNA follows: TGTGCCAGCAGTATGACAGGGAAGACTGAAGCTTTCTTT. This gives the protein CASSMTGKTEAFF.

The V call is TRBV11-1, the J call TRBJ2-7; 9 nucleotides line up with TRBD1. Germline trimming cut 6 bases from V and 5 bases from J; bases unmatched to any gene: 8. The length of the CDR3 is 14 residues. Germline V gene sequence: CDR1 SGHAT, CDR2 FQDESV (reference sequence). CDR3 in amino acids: CASSPTGGIDEQYF. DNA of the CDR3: TGTGCCAGCAGTCCCACAGGGGGCATCGACGAGCAGTACTTC.

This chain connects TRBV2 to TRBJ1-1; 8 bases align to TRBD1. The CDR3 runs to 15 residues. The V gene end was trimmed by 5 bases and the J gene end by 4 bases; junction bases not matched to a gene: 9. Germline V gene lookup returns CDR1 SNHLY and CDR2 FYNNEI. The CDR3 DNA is TGTGCCAGCAGTATTCAGGGGGCGCGTGGCACTGAAGCTTTCTTT. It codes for CASSIQGARGTEAFF.

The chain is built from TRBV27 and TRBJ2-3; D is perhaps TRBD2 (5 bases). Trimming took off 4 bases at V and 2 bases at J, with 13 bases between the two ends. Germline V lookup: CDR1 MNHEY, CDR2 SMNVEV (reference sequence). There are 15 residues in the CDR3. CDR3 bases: TGTGCCAGCAGTTCCCTACTAGTTCCCACAGATACGCAGTATTTT. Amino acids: CASSSLLVPTDTQYF.

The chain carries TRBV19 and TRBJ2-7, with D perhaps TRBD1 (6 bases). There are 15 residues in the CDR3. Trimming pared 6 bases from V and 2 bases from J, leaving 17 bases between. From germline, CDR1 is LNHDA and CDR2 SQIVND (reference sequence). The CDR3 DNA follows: TGTGCCAGTAGACTGAGGACTGGGGGCACCTACGAGCAGTACTTC. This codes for CASRLRTGGTYEQYF.

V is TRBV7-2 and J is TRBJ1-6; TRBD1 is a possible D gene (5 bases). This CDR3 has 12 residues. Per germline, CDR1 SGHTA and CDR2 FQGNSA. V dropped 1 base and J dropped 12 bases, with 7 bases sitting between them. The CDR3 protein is CASSLEGIPLHF. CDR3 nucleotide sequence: TGTGCCAGCAGCTTAGAGGGGATACCCCTCCACTTT.

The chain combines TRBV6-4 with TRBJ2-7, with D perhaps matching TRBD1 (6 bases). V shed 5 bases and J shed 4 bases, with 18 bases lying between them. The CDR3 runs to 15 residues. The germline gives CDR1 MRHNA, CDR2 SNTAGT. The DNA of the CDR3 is TGTGCCAGCAGTCGGACAGCATTCCGCCTTTACGAGCAGTACTTC. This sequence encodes CASSRTAFRLYEQYF.

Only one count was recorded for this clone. CDR3 residues: CASSRTSDFGDTQYF. In nucleotides, the CDR3 is TGTGCCAGCAGCCGCACTAGCGACTTTGGAGATACGCAGTATTTT. The rearrangement uses TRBV4-2 and TRBJ2-3, with 7 bases lining up with TRBD2. The ends lost 4 bases at V and 5 bases at J; junction bases unmatched: 9. CDR1 is LGHNA, CDR2 YNFKEQ, per germline. The CDR3 totals 15 residues.

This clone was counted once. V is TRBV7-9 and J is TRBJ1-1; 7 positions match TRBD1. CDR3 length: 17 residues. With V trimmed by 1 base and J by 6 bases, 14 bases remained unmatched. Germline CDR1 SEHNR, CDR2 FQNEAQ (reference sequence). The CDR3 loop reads CASSLGYGNRGVPEAFF. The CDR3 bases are TGTGCCAGCAGCTTAGGATATGGTAACAGGGGAGTACCTGAAGCTTTCTTT.

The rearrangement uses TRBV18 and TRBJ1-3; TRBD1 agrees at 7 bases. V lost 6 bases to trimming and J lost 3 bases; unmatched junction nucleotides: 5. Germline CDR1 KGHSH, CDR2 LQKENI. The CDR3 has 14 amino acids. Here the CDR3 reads CASSRDRGGNTIYF. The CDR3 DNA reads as TGTGCCAGCTCGCGGGACAGAGGTGGAAACACCATATATTTT.

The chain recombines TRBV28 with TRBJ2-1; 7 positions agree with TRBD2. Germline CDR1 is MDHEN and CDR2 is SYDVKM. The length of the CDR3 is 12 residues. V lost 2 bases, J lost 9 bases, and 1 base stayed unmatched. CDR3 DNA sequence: TGTGCCAGCAGTTTAAGGACTAGTGAGCAGTTCTTC. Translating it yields CASSLRTSEQFF.

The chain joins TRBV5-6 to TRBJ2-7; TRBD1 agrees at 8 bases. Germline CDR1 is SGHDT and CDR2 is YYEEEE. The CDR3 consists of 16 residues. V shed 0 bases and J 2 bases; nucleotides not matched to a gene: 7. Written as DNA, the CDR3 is TGTGCCAGCAGCTTGGCCGGACAGGGATTCACCTACGAGCAGTACTTC. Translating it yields CASSLAGQGFTYEQYF. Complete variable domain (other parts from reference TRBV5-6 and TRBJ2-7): DAGVTQSPTHLIKTRGQQVTLRCSPKSGHDTVSWYQQALGQGPQFIFQYYEEEERQRGNFPDRFSGHQFPNYSSELNVNALLLGDSALYLCASSLAGQGFTYEQYFGPGTRLTVT.

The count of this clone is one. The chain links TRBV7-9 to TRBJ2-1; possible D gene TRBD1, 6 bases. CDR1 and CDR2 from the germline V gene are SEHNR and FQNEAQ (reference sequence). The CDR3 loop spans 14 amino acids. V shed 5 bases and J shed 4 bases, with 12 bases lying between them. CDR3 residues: CASSPRDKYNEQFF. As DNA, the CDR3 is TGTGCCAGCAGCCCTCGGGACAAATACAATGAGCAGTTCTTC.

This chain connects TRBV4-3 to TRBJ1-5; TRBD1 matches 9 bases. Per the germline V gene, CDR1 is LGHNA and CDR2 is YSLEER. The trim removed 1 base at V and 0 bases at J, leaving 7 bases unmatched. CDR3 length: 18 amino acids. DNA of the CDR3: TGCGCCAGCAGCCAAGGCCTGACAGGGGGGCTTAGCAATCAGCCCCAGCATTTT. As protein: CASSQGLTGGLSNQPQHF.

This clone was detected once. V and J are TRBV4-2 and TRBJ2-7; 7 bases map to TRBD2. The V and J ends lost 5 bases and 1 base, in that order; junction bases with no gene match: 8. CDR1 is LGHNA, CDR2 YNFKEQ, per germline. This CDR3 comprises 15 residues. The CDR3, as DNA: TGTGCCAGCAGCGTAAGCGGGGCCCAGTCCTACGAGCAGTACTTC. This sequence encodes CASSVSGAQSYEQYF.

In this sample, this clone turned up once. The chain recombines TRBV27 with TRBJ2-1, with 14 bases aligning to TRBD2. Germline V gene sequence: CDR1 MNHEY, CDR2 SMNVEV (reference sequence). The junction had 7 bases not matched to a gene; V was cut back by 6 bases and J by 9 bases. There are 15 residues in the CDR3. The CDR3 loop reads CASSQGTSGSAEQFF. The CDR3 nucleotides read TGTGCCAGCAGCCAAGGGACTAGCGGGAGCGCTGAGCAGTTCTTC.

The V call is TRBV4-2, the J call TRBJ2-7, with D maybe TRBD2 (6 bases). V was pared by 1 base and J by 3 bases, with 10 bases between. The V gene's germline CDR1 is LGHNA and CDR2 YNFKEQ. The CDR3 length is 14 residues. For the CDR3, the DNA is TGTGCCAGCAGCCAAGGGGAGGCCAACTACGAGCAGTACTTC. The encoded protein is CASSQGEANYEQYF.

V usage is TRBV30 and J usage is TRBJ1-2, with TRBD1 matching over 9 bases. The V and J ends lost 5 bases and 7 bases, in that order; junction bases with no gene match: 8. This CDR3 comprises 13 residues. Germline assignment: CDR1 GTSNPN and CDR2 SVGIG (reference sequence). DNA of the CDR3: TGTGCCTGGCGGACGACAGGGGGAGGTGGCTACACCTTC. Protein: CAWRTTGGGGYTF.

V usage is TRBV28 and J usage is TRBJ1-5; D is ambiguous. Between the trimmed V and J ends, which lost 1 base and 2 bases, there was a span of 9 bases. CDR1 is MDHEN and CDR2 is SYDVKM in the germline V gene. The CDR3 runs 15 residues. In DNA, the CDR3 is TGTGCCAGCAGTTTATCCCTGGCAGGCAATCAGCCCCAGCATTTT. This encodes CASSLSLAGNQPQHF.

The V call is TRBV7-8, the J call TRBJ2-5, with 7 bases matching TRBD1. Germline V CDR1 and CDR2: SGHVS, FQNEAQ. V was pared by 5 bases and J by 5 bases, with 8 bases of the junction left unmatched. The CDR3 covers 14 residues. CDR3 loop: CASSRDRAGETQYF. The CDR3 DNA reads TGTGCCAGCAGCCGAGACAGGGCAGGGGAGACCCAGTACTTC.

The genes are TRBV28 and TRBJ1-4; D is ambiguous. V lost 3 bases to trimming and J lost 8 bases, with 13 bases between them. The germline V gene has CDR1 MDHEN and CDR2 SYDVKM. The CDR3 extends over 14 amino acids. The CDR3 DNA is TGTGCCAGCAGTTTGGAGGTGGGATACGAAAAACTGTTTTTT. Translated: CASSLEVGYEKLFF.

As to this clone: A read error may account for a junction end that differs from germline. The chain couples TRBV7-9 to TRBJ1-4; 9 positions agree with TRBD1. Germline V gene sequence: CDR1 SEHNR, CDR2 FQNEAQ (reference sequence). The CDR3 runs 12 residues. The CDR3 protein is CASSLVRDRVVF. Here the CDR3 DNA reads TGTGCCAGCAGCTTAGTGCGGGACAGGGTTGTTTTT. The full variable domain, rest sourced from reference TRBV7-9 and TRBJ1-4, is DTGVSQNPRHKITKRGQNVTFRCDPISEHNRLYWYRQTLGQGPEFLTYFQNEAQLEKSRLLSDRFSAERPKGSFSTLEIQRTEQGDSAMYLCASSLVRDRVVFGSGTQLSVL.

In nucleotides, the CDR3 is TGTGCCAGCGGCCCCCTGACAGGGGGAGTCGGGGAGCTGTTTTTT. It translates to CASGPLTGGVGELFF. The chain joins TRBV5-4 to TRBJ2-2; TRBD1 agrees at 9 bases. Trimming took 7 bases from V and 7 from J; bases not matched to a gene: 11. This CDR3 is built from 15 residues. The germline CDR1 and CDR2 sequences are SGHNT and YYREEE (reference sequence).